Below, 20 T cell receptor beta chains from the same sample are listed, as sequenced in a study of blood T cell repertoires in COVID-19 (dated by TCRdb to 2018 to 2020). Library creation used the immunoSEQ multiplex PCR assay. TCRdb re-hosts the immuneACCESS table, in-frame sequences only. Its copies lack some clones; in the studies checked, an unresolved V gene accounts for under half of them, and the cause for the rest is not known. The sample records about 340,000 clones, 80% to 90% of which are singletons. Of the sample, 7.1% is held by the ten largest clones. The sequencing input was peripheral blood. The source of these receptors is a woman aged 60-75 years with COVID-19, enrolled during active disease.

V is TRBV12-3 or TRBV12-4 and J is TRBJ1-2, with D perhaps TRBD1 (6 bases). Trimming left V 4 bases short and J 3 bases short, with 9 bases between. This CDR3 is built from 13 residues. This chain's CDR3 is CASSWTADYGYTF. Here the CDR3 DNA reads TGTGCCAGCAGTTGGACAGCCGACTATGGCTACACCTTC.

The chain couples TRBV19 to TRBJ1-4, with 7 bases fitting TRBD1. CDR1 is LNHDA, CDR2 SQIVND, per germline (reference sequence). The junction had 4 bases not matched to a gene; V was cut back by 3 bases and J by 3 bases. The CDR3 has 15 residues. The CDR3: CASSIPTGANEKLFF. Written as DNA, the CDR3 is TGTGCCAGTAGTATCCCTACAGGGGCTAATGAAAAACTGTTTTTT.

The V call is TRBV29-1, the J call TRBJ2-3; perhaps TRBD2 as D (6 bases). The CDR3 runs 13 residues. Germline lookup yields CDR1 SQVTM and CDR2 ANQGSEA. V was clipped by 5 bases and J by 1 base, with 10 bases between them. DNA of the CDR3: TGCAGCGTTCCAGCGGGCCGCACAGATACGCAGTATTTT. Residues: CSVPAGRTDTQYF.

The CDR3 here is CASSVSGGLQETQYF. The CDR3 nucleotides read TGCGCCAGCAGCGTTAGCGGGGGCCTCCAAGAGACCCAGTACTTC. The chain combines TRBV5-1 with TRBJ2-5, with 9 bases aligning to TRBD2. V lost 4 bases, J lost 1 base, and 5 bases stayed unmatched. The CDR3 spans 15 residues. Germline V gene lookup returns CDR1 SGHRS and CDR2 YFSETQ. The full variable domain, with the rest looked up from reference TRBV5-1 and TRBJ2-5, is KAGVTQTPRYLIKTRGQQVTLSCSPISGHRSVSWYQQTPGQGLQFLFEYFSETQRNKGNFPGRFSGRQFSNSRSEMNVSTLELGDSALYLCASSVSGGLQETQYFGPGTRLLVL.

CDR3 DNA sequence: TGTGCCAGCAGTCCCGGGAGGGGAGGTGAAAAACTGTTTTTT. Protein: CASSPGRGGEKLFF. The gene calls are TRBV6-5 and TRBJ1-4, with a weak D call TRBD1 (5 bases). Germline CDR1 is MNHEY and CDR2 is SVGAGI. The CDR3 loop spans 14 amino acids. V was cut by 5 bases and J by 7 bases, with 14 bases left in between.

The rearrangement joins TRBV12-3 or TRBV12-4 to TRBJ2-2; the D gene is possibly TRBD1 (5 bases). V lost 8 bases and J 5 bases, leaving 12 bases between the germline ends. This CDR3 has 13 residues. The CDR3 nucleotides read TGTGCCAGCCTGGGGCCAAGGACCGGGGAGCTGTTTTTT. This translates into CASLGPRTGELFF.

This rearrangement joins TRBV14 to TRBJ2-1, with a tentative D call TRBD1 (6 bases). The V end lost 2 bases, the J end lost 3 bases, and 14 bases lay between the germline ends. The CDR3 extends over 16 amino acids. Germline V gives CDR1 SGHDN, CDR2 FVKESK. The CDR3 DNA sequence: TGTGCCAGCAGCCAACCCCCCTCAGGGGTCTACAATGAGCAGTTCTTC. Its protein is CASSQPPSGVYNEQFF.

The chain joins TRBV5-4 to TRBJ1-4; D is possibly TRBD1 (5 bases). The CDR3 consists of 14 residues. CDR1 and CDR2 (germline): SGHNT, YYREEE (reference sequence). V lost 3 bases and J lost 8, with 14 bases in between. Here the CDR3 DNA reads TGTGCCAGCAGCTCAGGGCGGGGGGGAGAAAAACTGTTTTTT. As protein: CASSSGRGGEKLFF.

The V call is TRBV5-1, the J call TRBJ2-3, with 16 positions matching TRBD2. The V gene end was trimmed by 4 bases and the J gene end by 4 bases; junction bases not matched to a gene: 6. Germline CDR1 reads SGHRS; CDR2 reads YFSETQ. CDR3 length equals 17 residues. The CDR3 sequence is CASSPGTSGGAADTQYF. The CDR3 nucleotides read TGCGCCAGCAGCCCCGGGACTAGCGGGGGGGCCGCAGATACGCAGTATTTT.

This rearrangement joins TRBV5-1 to TRBJ1-4, with a possible D match to TRBD1 (6 bases). Looked up from germline, CDR1 is SGHRS and CDR2 is YFSETQ. The CDR3 has 14 residues. Trimming stripped 4 bases from V and 6 bases from J, with 13 bases between. This chain's CDR3 is CASSLRDMDEKLFF. In DNA, the CDR3 is TGCGCCAGCAGCCTCCGGGACATGGATGAAAAACTGTTTTTT.

The chain couples TRBV12-3 or TRBV12-4 to TRBJ2-3; perhaps TRBD1 as D (5 bases). The CDR3 is 13 amino acids. Trimming removed 6 bases at V and 2 bases at J, with 9 bases between. DNA of the CDR3: TGTGCCAGCAGCGCAGGGCACACAGATACGCAGTATTTT. Protein: CASSAGHTDTQYF.

The chain is built from TRBV7-9 and TRBJ2-7; maybe TRBD2 (5 bases). This CDR3 has 13 amino acids. The V end was cut by 0 bases, the J end by 7 bases, with 10 bases between. Germline V gene sequence: CDR1 SEHNR, CDR2 FQNEAQ (reference sequence). The CDR3 DNA follows: TGTGCCAGCAGCTTAGCCCTTCGGGGTGAGCAGTACTTC. Amino acid sequence: CASSLALRGEQYF.

This chain links TRBV30 with TRBJ2-2, with TRBD1 matching 9 bases. Germline trimming cut 3 bases from V and 10 bases from J; bases unmatched to any gene: 15. Germline values: CDR1 GTSNPN, CDR2 SVGIG (reference sequence). The length of the CDR3 is 16 residues. As DNA, the CDR3 is TGTGCCTGGAGCCGCCACAGGGGGCGGAGTGTTGAGGAGCTGTTTTTT. This gives the protein CAWSRHRGRSVEELFF. Filled out from reference TRBV30 and TRBJ2-2, the complete variable domain reads SQTIHQWPATLVQPVGSPLSLECTVEGTSNPNLYWYRQAAGRGLQLLFYSVGIGQISSEVPQNLSASRPQDRQFILSSKKLLLSDSGFYLCAWSRHRGRSVEELFFGEGSRLTVL.

The rearrangement joins TRBV24-1 to TRBJ1-4; the match to TRBD1 covers 7 bases. After removal of 2 bases from V and 8 bases from J, the junction contained 7 bases not matched to a gene. The CDR3 sequence is 15 residues long. Germline CDR1 and CDR2: KGHDR and SFDVKD. CDR3 in amino acids: CATSDSRGQTEKLFF. The CDR3 bases are TGTGCCACCAGTGATTCTAGGGGGCAGACCGAAAAACTGTTTTTT.

V and J are TRBV5-1 and TRBJ1-2; 7 positions agree with TRBD1. Losses at the gene ends were 4 bases for V and 5 bases for J; bases not matched to a gene: 11. Germline CDR1 SGHRS, CDR2 YFSETQ. This CDR3 has 15 residues. Here the CDR3 DNA reads TGCGCCAGCAGCGGTCAGGGGGGCGGTATGTATGGCTACACCTTC. It translates to CASSGQGGGMYGYTF. Full variable domain (remainder filled in from reference TRBV5-1 and TRBJ1-2): KAGVTQTPRYLIKTRGQQVTLSCSPISGHRSVSWYQQTPGQGLQFLFEYFSETQRNKGNFPGRFSGRQFSNSRSEMNVSTLELGDSALYLCASSGQGGGMYGYTFGSGTRLTVV.

The chain joins TRBV6-1 to TRBJ2-7, with 9 bases matching TRBD1. J gave up 5 bases and V 2 bases, and 7 bases lay outside the gene matches. Germline assignment: CDR1 MNHNS and CDR2 SASEGT. CDR3 size: 15 residues. This chain's CDR3 is CASSEPGQGSNEQYF. The CDR3 DNA reads as TGTGCCAGCAGTGAACCGGGACAGGGCAGTAACGAGCAGTACTTC.

The chain is built from TRBV19 and TRBJ1-2; 7 bases are a match to TRBD1. Trimming took 0 bases from V and 3 from J; bases not matched to a gene: 4. Germline CDR1 and CDR2: LNHDA and SQIVND (reference sequence). CDR3 length: 15 amino acids. DNA of the CDR3: TGTGCCAGTAGTATAGACTCGACAGGGTACTATGGCTACACCTTC. It is translated as CASSIDSTGYYGYTF.

This clone was counted a few times. This chain links TRBV4-2 with TRBJ1-5, with D tentatively TRBD1 (5 bases). Trimming removed 0 bases at V and 7 bases at J, with 7 bases between. The germline gives CDR1 LGHNA, CDR2 YNFKEQ. The CDR3 loop spans 13 amino acids. The chain's CDR3 is CASSQDQGQPQHF. In DNA, the CDR3 is TGTGCCAGCAGCCAAGATCAGGGCCAGCCCCAGCATTTT.

V and J are TRBV2 and TRBJ1-1, with 12 bases matching TRBD1. V lost 7 bases to trimming and J lost 6 bases; unmatched junction nucleotides: 6. There are 14 residues in the CDR3. From germline, CDR1 is SNHLY and CDR2 FYNNEI. In DNA form, the CDR3 reads TGTGCCAGCAACCGGGACAGGGGGCTTTCTGAAGCTTTCTTT. The encoded protein is CASNRDRGLSEAFF. Variable domain in full (rest from reference TRBV2 and TRBJ1-1): EPEVTQTPSHQVTQMGQEVILRCVPISNHLYFYWYRQILGQKVEFLVSFYNNEISEKSEIFDDQFSVERPDGSNFTLKIRSTKLEDSAMYFCASNRDRGLSEAFFGQGTRLTVV.

V is TRBV5-1 and J is TRBJ2-5; perhaps TRBD1 as D (6 bases). The CDR3 sequence is 14 residues long. Trimming took 2 bases from V and 1 from J, leaving 9 bases between them. CDR1 and CDR2 (germline): SGHRS, YFSETQ. CDR3 residues: CASSLQGFQETQYF. The CDR3 bases are TGCGCCAGCAGCTTACAGGGTTTCCAAGAGACCCAGTACTTC. The variable domain in full, with the rest retrieved from reference TRBV5-1 and TRBJ2-5, is KAGVTQTPRYLIKTRGQQVTLSCSPISGHRSVSWYQQTPGQGLQFLFEYFSETQRNKGNFPGRFSGRQFSNSRSEMNVSTLELGDSALYLCASSLQGFQETQYFGPGTRLLVL.